The rows below give T cell receptor beta chains drawn from one sample of a study of T cell responses to AZD1222 COVID-19 vaccine. Using immunoSEQ multiplex PCR, the repertoire was profiled, and TCRdb retains in-frame clones only, with some absent. The table includes 140,000 to 150,000 clones, 80% to 95% detected once. Here the sequenced sample was peripheral blood, taken on day 0 of MenACWY control vaccination. All receptors come from an adult in good health. The CDR3 runs from the conserved cysteine through the conserved F or W. The order of the fields is clone size, V gene, J gene, D gene, CDR3 length, CDR3 DNA, CDR3 protein. D genes are given only for firm matches. Size values are once, few and many counts, or a class for expanded clones, and some rows have none.

clone_size: .
v_call: TRBV11-3
j_call: TRBJ2-3
d_call: TRBD2
cdr3_length: 17
cdr3_nt: TGTGCCAGCAGCGGACCGCGACTAGCGGGAGGGCCTTATACGCAGTATTTT
cdr3_aa: CASSGPRLAGGPYTQYF

clone_size: .
v_call: TRBV5-1
j_call: TRBJ2-1
d_call: .
cdr3_length: 16
cdr3_nt: TGCGCCAGCAGCTTGGCTCGGGATAGCTCCTACAATGAGCAGTTCTTC
cdr3_aa: CASSLARDSSYNEQFF

clone_size: .
v_call: TRBV10-3
j_call: TRBJ2-1
d_call: .
cdr3_length: 13
cdr3_nt: TGTGCCATCAGTGACAGAAGTATGGGTGAGCAGTTCTTC
cdr3_aa: CAISDRSMGEQFF

clone_size: .
v_call: TRBV5-6
j_call: TRBJ1-2
d_call: .
cdr3_length: 13
cdr3_nt: TGTGCCAGCAGCTTAGCTGGGAACTATGGCTACACCTTC
cdr3_aa: CASSLAGNYGYTF

clone_size: once
v_call: TRBV5-4
j_call: TRBJ1-6
d_call: .
cdr3_length: 15
cdr3_nt: TGTGCCAGCAGGAGTGGGAAGGGTTGGACTTCACCCCTCCACTTT
cdr3_aa: CASRSGKGWTSPLHF

clone_size: once
v_call: TRBV4-2
j_call: TRBJ1-1
d_call: .
cdr3_length: 13
cdr3_nt: TGTGCCAGCAGCCAAGAGGGGACACTTAAAGCTTTCTTT
cdr3_aa: CASSQEGTLKAFF

clone_size: once
v_call: TRBV11-2
j_call: TRBJ1-5
d_call: TRBD1
cdr3_length: 14
cdr3_nt: TGTGCCAGCAGCCCGGACAGGGTCAATCAGCCCCAGCATTTT
cdr3_aa: CASSPDRVNQPQHF

clone_size: .
v_call: TRBV4-1
j_call: TRBJ2-7
d_call: .
cdr3_length: 15
cdr3_nt: TGCGCCAGCAGCCAAGAGCGACCGGGGTCCTACGAGCAGTACTTC
cdr3_aa: CASSQERPGSYEQYF

clone_size: .
v_call: TRBV27
j_call: TRBJ1-2
d_call: .
cdr3_length: 14
cdr3_nt: TGTGCCAGCAGTTTATATCCCAGTCTCGTGGGCTACACCTTC
cdr3_aa: CASSLYPSLVGYTF

clone_size: .
v_call: TRBV20-1
j_call: TRBJ1-2
d_call: .
cdr3_length: 11
cdr3_nt: TGCAGTGCTAGAGCACAGGGTGGCTACACCTTC
cdr3_aa: CSARAQGGYTF

clone_size: once
v_call: TRBV9
j_call: TRBJ2-2
d_call: .
cdr3_length: 16
cdr3_nt: TGTGCCAGCAGCGCCCATTGGGCCGGGAACACCGGGGAGCTGTTTTTT
cdr3_aa: CASSAHWAGNTGELFF

clone_size: once
v_call: TRBV28
j_call: TRBJ1-5
d_call: TRBD1
cdr3_length: 16
cdr3_nt: TGTGCCAGCAGCTGGAGGGGTTACAGGGGTAGCCAGCCCCAGCATTTT
cdr3_aa: CASSWRGYRGSQPQHF

clone_size: .
v_call: TRBV18
j_call: TRBJ2-3
d_call: .
cdr3_length: 13
cdr3_nt: TGTGCCAGCCGAGATCTCCCAGGAGCTACGCAGTATTTT
cdr3_aa: CASRDLPGATQYF

clone_size: .
v_call: TRBV7-9
j_call: TRBJ1-4
d_call: .
cdr3_length: 17
cdr3_nt: TGTGCCAGCAGCTCGCGAATTAGGGGCAGCACAAATGAAAAACTGTTTTTT
cdr3_aa: CASSSRIRGSTNEKLFF